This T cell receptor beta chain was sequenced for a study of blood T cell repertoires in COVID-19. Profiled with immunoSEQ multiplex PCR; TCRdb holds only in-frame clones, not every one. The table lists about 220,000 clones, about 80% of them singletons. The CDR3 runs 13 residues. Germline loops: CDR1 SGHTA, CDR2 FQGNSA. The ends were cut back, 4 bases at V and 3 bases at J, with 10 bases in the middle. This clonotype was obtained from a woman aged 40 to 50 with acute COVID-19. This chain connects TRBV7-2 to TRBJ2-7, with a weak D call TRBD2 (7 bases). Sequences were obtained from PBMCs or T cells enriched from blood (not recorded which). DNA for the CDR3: TGTGCCAGCAGCTGGGGAGGGGGCTACGAGCAGTACTTC. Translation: CASSWGGGYEQYF.